This T cell receptor (beta chain) derives from a study of blood T cell repertoires in COVID-19. Profiling relied on immunoSEQ multiplex PCR, and the TCRdb table lists in-frame clones only, not all of them. Of about 190,000 clones in the sample, 82% were seen once. Trimming shortened V by 5 bases and J by 14 bases, and 27 bases separated the two germline ends. The germline V gene encodes CDR1 MDHEN and CDR2 SYDVKM. The CDR3 runs 16 residues. Sequenced sample: peripheral blood. The sequence derives from a woman aged 60-75 years with COVID-19, enrolled during active disease. The rearrangement links TRBV28 to TRBJ1-4, with no clear D. CDR3 amino acids: CASSLDRGGRSVKLFF. The CDR3 region has the DNA TGTGCCAGCAGTCTCGACCGGGGTGGACGGTCTGTTAAGCTGTTTTTT.